This entry is about one T cell receptor beta chain. Under the authors' procedure: Amplified reference gene primers provided the basis for estimating nucleated cell counts. Produced via immunoSEQ multiplex PCR; TCRdb's table is partial and in-frame only. That table furnishes V, J and clone size, whereas the DNA furnished D and trimming. The sample lists about 140,000 clones, approximately 84% occurring once. The data are from a study of blood T cell repertoires in COVID-19. Study-level background: Acute and convalescent COVID-19 samples came from the United States, Italy and Spain. PBMCs, B-cell-depleted T cells, or T cells provided the cDNA or gDNA that made up the material.

Input material: peripheral blood. The receptor comes from a human donor in a cohort sampled during active COVID-19.

Here the CDR3 reads CASSQGARETQYF. In nucleotides, the CDR3 is TGCGCCAGCAGCCAGGGGGCTAGAGAGACCCAGTACTTC. V gene TRBV5-1 combines with J gene TRBJ2-5, with 8 nucleotides matching TRBD1. The CDR3 runs 13 residues. The V gene end was trimmed by 4 bases and the J gene end by 4 bases; junction bases not matched to a gene: 3. Germline assignment: CDR1 SGHRS and CDR2 YFSETQ.